The 18 T cell receptor beta chains reported below all come from one sample, sequenced in a study of blood T cell repertoires in COVID-19. Clones were sequenced by immunoSEQ multiplex PCR, and TCRdb holds only the in-frame ones, with some missing. The sample records approximately 210,000 clones, just under 85% being singletons. Sequenced: peripheral blood. These receptors all stem from a woman aged 50 to 65 with active or convalescent COVID-19.

The gene calls are TRBV7-9 and TRBJ1-2, with TRBD1 as a possible D gene (6 bases). V lost 5 bases and J lost 6, with 10 bases in between. CDR1 is SEHNR, CDR2 FQNEAQ, per germline (reference sequence). This CDR3 region has 12 residues. CDR3 nucleotides: TGTGCCAGCAGCAGGGACACGCATGGCTACACCTTC. Translating gives CASSRDTHGYTF.

This clone appeared a few times. This sequence joins TRBV29-1 and TRBJ2-1; D is possibly TRBD2 (6 bases). This CDR3 is built from 17 residues. CDR1 and CDR2 (germline): SQVTM, ANQGSEA. V lost 5 bases and J 13 bases, leaving 33 bases between the germline ends. CDR3 DNA: TGCAGCGTTCTGTGGGACGGTCTCGGAAGGACGGGGCGGGAACAGTTCTTC. Protein product: CSVLWDGLGRTGREQFF.

J is TRBJ1-6 and V is TRBV6-5; perhaps TRBD1 as D (6 bases). Germline values: CDR1 MNHEY, CDR2 SVGAGI. Trimming stripped 7 bases from V and 5 bases from J, with 12 bases between. The length of the CDR3 is 14 residues. The CDR3 spells CASMRTANNSPLHF. The CDR3 DNA follows: TGTGCCAGCATGAGGACAGCTAATAATTCACCCCTCCACTTT.

The chain employs TRBV11-2 and TRBJ2-1; the match to TRBD2 covers 9 bases. CDR3 length equals 15 residues. From germline, CDR1 is SGHAT and CDR2 FQNNGV. V dropped 4 bases and J dropped 6; count of bases not matched to a gene: 7. The DNA for the CDR3 is TGTGCCAGCAGCTCGCTCGGGCGGGAGGGCAATGAGCAGTTCTTC. Protein product: CASSSLGREGNEQFF.

The chain joins TRBV2 to TRBJ2-5; TRBD1 matches 8 bases. The J segment lost 2 bases and the V segment lost 6 bases, leaving 5 bases of the junction unmatched. This CDR3 spans 14 amino acids. The germline CDR1 and CDR2 sequences are SNHLY and FYNNEI. Here the CDR3 reads CASSQGAVQETQYF. The CDR3 bases are TGTGCCAGCAGCCAGGGGGCCGTGCAAGAGACCCAGTACTTC.

The V call is TRBV5-4, the J call TRBJ2-7; D possibly corresponds to TRBD1 (5 bases). The CDR3 covers 14 residues. Germline V gene lookup returns CDR1 SGHNT and CDR2 YYREEE (reference sequence). Trimming removed 2 bases from V and 3 bases from J, with 12 bases in between. The CDR3 sequence is CASSLEQADYEQYF. The CDR3, as DNA: TGTGCCAGCAGCTTAGAACAGGCGGACTACGAGCAGTACTTC.

This chain links TRBV6-5 with TRBJ2-5; 7 nucleotides agree with TRBD2. Germline V CDR1 and CDR2: MNHEY, SVGAGI. CDR3 size: 12 residues. Losses at the gene ends were 10 bases for V and 3 bases for J; bases not matched to a gene: 5. Here the CDR3 reads CATLGGKETQYF. DNA of the CDR3: TGTGCCACTCTGGGGGGGAAAGAGACCCAGTACTTC.

This clone was picked up one time. CDR3 sequence (DNA): TGTGCCAGCTCGTCGGGACAGGGAAACTCTGGGGCCAACGTCCTGACTTTC. This sequence encodes CASSSGQGNSGANVLTF. The genes are TRBV18 and TRBJ2-6; the match to TRBD1 covers 9 bases. CDR1 and CDR2 (germline): KGHSH, LQKENI. This CDR3 has 17 amino acids. After removal of 6 bases from V and 0 bases from J, the junction contained 6 bases not matched to a gene. The variable domain in full, with the rest retrieved from reference TRBV18 and TRBJ2-6, is NAGVMQNPRHLVRRRGQEARLRCSPMKGHSHVYWYRQLPEEGLKFMVYLQKENIIDESGMPKERFSAEFPKEGPSILRIQQVVRGDSAAYFCASSSGQGNSGANVLTFGAGSRLTVL.

The chain recombines TRBV28 with TRBJ1-2; 10 bases match TRBD1. Trimming removed 3 bases from V and 8 bases from J; junction bases left unmatched: 6. There are 14 residues in the CDR3. CDR1 MDHEN and CDR2 SYDVKM come from the germline V gene. CDR3 in DNA: TGTGCCAGCAGTTTGCGGACAGGGGGTAAGGGCTACACCTTC. It specifies CASSLRTGGKGYTF.

The chain employs TRBV3-1 (or the pseudogene TRBV3-2) and TRBJ2-5; the match to TRBD2 covers 15 bases. The CDR3 length is 17 residues. The germline V gene encodes CDR1 LGHDT and CDR2 YNNKEL (reference sequence). V lost 4 bases to trimming and J lost 2 bases; unmatched junction nucleotides: 5. CDR3 in DNA: TGTGCCAGCAGCCGCGGACTAGCGGGGGGGCGACAAGAGACCCAGTACTTC. Translation gives CASSRGLAGGRQETQYF.

V gene TRBV25-1 combines with J gene TRBJ1-2, with D maybe TRBD1 (6 bases). The CDR3 length is 12 residues. Germline V gives CDR1 MGHDK, CDR2 SYGVNS. Trimming shortened V by 8 bases and J by 8 bases, and 15 bases separated the two germline ends. CDR3 in DNA: TGTGCCAGCGGGGACACAGCGCAAGGCTACACCTTC. Protein: CASGDTAQGYTF.

The V and J genes are TRBV3-1 (or the pseudogene TRBV3-2) and TRBJ1-6; D is undetermined. The CDR3 is 15 residues long. Germline loops: CDR1 LGHDT, CDR2 YNNKEL (reference sequence). With 1 base removed from V and 7 bases from J, the gap between germline ends came to 11 bases. Here the CDR3 reads CASSQGGGLNSPLHF. Written as DNA, the CDR3 is TGTGCCAGCAGCCAAGGTGGAGGGTTGAATTCACCCCTCCACTTT.

This clone was seen just once. The rearrangement joins TRBV21-1 to TRBJ1-5. TRBV21-1 is annotated as a pseudogene. CDR3 length: 11 residues. In nucleotides, the CDR3 is TGTGCCAGCAGCAAGCGGGAGCCCCAGCATTTT. Its translation is CASSKREPQHF.

This rearrangement joins TRBV29-1 to TRBJ1-1; D is possibly TRBD1 (5 bases). Germline lookup yields CDR1 SQVTM and CDR2 ANQGSEA. V was clipped by 3 bases and J by 6 bases, with 17 bases between them. The CDR3 totals 14 residues. The CDR3 is CSVDGAADVSEAFF. CDR3 nucleotide sequence: TGCAGCGTTGATGGGGCCGCCGATGTTTCTGAAGCTTTCTTT.

The J gene is TRBJ2-1, the V gene TRBV7-2; TRBD2 agrees at 10 bases. The trim removed 4 bases at V and 7 bases at J, leaving 7 bases unmatched. Germline CDR1 and CDR2: SGHTA and FQGNSA. CDR3 length: 15 amino acids. For the CDR3, the DNA is TGTGCCAGCAGCTCCCGGACTAGCGGTAATAATGAGCAGTTCTTC. Translating gives CASSSRTSGNNEQFF.

This clone turned up a few times. The chain links TRBV5-1 to TRBJ1-2; D unclear. Germline CDR1 reads SGHRS; CDR2 reads YFSETQ. This CDR3 region has 11 residues. The V and J ends lost 0 bases and 7 bases respectively, with 4 bases between them. CDR3 in amino acids: CASSLAGGYTF. The CDR3 coding sequence is TGCGCCAGCAGCTTGGCGGGTGGCTACACCTTC.

This chain uses TRBV5-6 with TRBJ2-1; TRBD2 might be the D (6 bases). Germline values: CDR1 SGHDT, CDR2 YYEEEE. V lost 1 base and J lost 5, with 22 bases in between. The CDR3 runs 18 residues. The CDR3 DNA reads as TGTGCCAGCAGCTTGCTTTTGTGGTTAGGAGGGGATAACAATGAGCAGTTCTTC. Translating gives CASSLLLWLGGDNNEQFF. Supplemented by reference TRBV5-6 and TRBJ2-1, the full variable domain reads DAGVTQSPTHLIKTRGQQVTLRCSPKSGHDTVSWYQQALGQGPQFIFQYYEEEERQRGNFPDRFSGHQFPNYSSELNVNALLLGDSALYLCASSLLLWLGGDNNEQFFGPGTRLTVL.

The J gene is TRBJ1-2, the V gene TRBV5-4; possible D gene TRBD1, 5 bases. The CDR3 spans 13 residues. Deletions cut 6 bases from V and 8 bases from J, with 17 bases between. Germline-derived CDR1 and CDR2 are SGHNT and YYREEE (reference sequence). CDR3 amino acids: CASTRGGLEGYTF. The CDR3, as DNA: TGTGCCAGCACCCGCGGGGGTCTGGAAGGCTACACCTTC.